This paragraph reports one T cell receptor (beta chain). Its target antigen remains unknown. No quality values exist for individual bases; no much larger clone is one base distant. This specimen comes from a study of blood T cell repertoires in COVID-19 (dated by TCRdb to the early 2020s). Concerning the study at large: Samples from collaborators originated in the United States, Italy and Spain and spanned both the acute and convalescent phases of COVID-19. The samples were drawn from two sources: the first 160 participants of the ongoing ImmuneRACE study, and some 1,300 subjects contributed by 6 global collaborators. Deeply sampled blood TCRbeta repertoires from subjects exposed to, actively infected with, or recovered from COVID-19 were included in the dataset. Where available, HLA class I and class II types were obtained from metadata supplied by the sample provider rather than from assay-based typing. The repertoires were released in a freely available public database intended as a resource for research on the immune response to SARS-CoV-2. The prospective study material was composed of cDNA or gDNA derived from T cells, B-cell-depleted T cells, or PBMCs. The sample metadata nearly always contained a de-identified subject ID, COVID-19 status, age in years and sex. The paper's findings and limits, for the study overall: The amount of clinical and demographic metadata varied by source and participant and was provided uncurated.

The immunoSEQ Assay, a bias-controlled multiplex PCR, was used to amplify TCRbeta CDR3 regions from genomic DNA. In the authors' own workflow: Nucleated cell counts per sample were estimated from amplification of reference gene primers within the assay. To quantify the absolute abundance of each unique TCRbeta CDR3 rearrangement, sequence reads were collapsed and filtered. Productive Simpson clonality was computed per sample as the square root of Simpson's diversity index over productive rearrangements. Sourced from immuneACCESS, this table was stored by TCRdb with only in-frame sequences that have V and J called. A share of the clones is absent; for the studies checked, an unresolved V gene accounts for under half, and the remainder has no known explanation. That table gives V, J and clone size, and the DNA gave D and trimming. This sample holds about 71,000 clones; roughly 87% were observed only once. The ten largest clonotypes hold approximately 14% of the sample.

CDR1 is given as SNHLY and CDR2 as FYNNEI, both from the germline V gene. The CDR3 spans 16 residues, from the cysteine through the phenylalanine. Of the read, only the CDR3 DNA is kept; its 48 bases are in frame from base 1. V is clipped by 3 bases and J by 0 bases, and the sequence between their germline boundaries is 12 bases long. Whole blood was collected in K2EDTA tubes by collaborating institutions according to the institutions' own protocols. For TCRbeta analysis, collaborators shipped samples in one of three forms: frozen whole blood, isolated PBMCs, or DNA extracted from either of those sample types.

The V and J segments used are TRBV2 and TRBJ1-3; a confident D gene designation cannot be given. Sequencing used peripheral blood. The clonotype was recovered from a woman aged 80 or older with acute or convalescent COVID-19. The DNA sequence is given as TGTGCCAGCAGTGAGGGCCGACCAAGCTCTGGAAACACCATATATTTT. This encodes CASSEGRPSSGNTIYF.